This T cell receptor (beta chain) was identified during a study of shared clonotypes between healthy human individuals. Study-level findings and limits: Clonotypes shared by all four donors outscored non-shared clonotypes in generation probability. Incompleteness in sorted-subset sequencing, despite large depth, was shown by rarefaction.

The CDR3 loop spans 14 amino acids. From germline, CDR1 is SGDLS and CDR2 YYNGEE. V lost 4 bases and J lost 6; bases outside the gene matches: 5. Worth noting for this clone: Antigen: not known.

The assay was immunoSEQ multiplex PCR, and TCRdb's table has in-frame clones only and misses some. The data hold around 980,000 clones, with about 80% observed a single time. The sample consisted of memory CD4+ T cells from PBMCs. Regarding subset: CD45RA-negative fraction. The genes are TRBV9 and TRBJ2-2; 8 nucleotides agree with TRBD2. The sequence was collected from a man between 18 and 29 years old in good health. Some clones in this sample may be carry-over from other donors' samples. CDR3 in amino acids: CASSPRLAPGELFF. CDR3 DNA sequence: TGTGCCAGCAGCCCTCGACTAGCGCCCGGGGAGCTGTTTTTT.